This entry is about one TCR beta chain. Its antigen is still unknown. This specimen belongs to a study of graft-versus-host responses after intestinal transplantation. Background on the study: Grafts were multivisceral, liver-intestinal, or isolated intestinal. The study gave all recipients anti-thymocyte globulin induction, then tacrolimus and steroids for 2 to 3 years.

The table came from immunoSEQ multiplex PCR; TCRdb's copy has only in-frame clones and leaves some out. Of 85,000 to 100,000 clones in the sample, just under 95% were seen once. The CDR3 contains 13 residues. Trimming cost V 8 bases and J 4 bases, with 14 bases left between them. Looked up from germline, CDR1 is MNHEY and CDR2 is SVGAGI. Study-wide findings and caveats: Researchers found GvH clones in recipient marrow, and some showed up first in ileum or blood. Circulating GvH clones peaking coincided with falling HvG clones soon after transplant.

The clonotype comes from a human donor who was the organ donor for an intestinal transplant. The gene calls are TRBV6-5 and TRBJ1-1; D remains ambiguous. This sample comprised unstimulated CD8+ T cells sorted from spleen or lymph node cells, obtained before transplant. CDR3 coding DNA: TGTGCCAGCGGGTCCTACGGGTTCACTGAAGCTTTCTTT. Residues: CASGSYGFTEAFF.